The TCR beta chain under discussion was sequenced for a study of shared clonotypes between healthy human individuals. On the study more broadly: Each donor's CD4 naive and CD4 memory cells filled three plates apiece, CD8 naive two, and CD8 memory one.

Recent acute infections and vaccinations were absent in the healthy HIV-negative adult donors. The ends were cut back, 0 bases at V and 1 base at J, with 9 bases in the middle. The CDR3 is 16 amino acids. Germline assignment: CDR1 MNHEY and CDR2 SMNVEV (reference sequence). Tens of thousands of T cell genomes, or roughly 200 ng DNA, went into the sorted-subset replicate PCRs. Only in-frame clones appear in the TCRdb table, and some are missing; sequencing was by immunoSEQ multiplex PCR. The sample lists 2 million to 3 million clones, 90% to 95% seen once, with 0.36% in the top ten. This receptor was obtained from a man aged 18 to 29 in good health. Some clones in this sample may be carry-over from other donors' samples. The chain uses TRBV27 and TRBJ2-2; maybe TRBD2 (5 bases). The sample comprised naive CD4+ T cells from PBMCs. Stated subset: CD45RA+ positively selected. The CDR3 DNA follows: TGTGCCAGCAGTTTATCGACTATTCAGAACACCGGGGAGCTGTTTTTT. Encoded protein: CASSLSTIQNTGELFF.